This T cell receptor (beta chain) came from a study of blood T cells in healthy people across ages (dated by TCRdb to about 2015). Notes on the research overall: In model experiments, template switching captured about one uniquely barcoded TCR beta cDNA molecule for every two T cells. Donors were grouped into four age groups: young (average roughly 16 years), middle-aged (39), aged (around 60) and long-lived (82). To avoid experimental bias, donors of different ages were randomly spread across the sequencing lanes. Using the same blood draw, the study looked at two additional independent replicas of 1 million unique cDNA reads for two donors, one aged 18 to 30 and the other aged 80 or older. To track age-related changes in TCR beta repertoire diversity, the study relied on deep sequencing normalized with unique cDNA molecular identifiers. Summary of the overall study and its limitations: Donor CMV infection status was unknown, potentially confounding age-related changes in expanded clonotypes. Compared with the aged group, the long-lived group had more naive CD4+ T cells, fewer expanded clones and increased TCR diversity, suggesting age selection. As age increased, observed TCR beta diversity per million T cells dropped in a roughly linear way, and a significant reduction was already evident by age 40. There was a strong correlation between observed TCR beta diversity and the percentage of naive T cells measured by flow cytometry. Since profiling was done on bulk unsorted PBMCs, naive and antigen-experienced compartments could not be conclusively compared. Estimates of total diversity from one million sequenced T cells were regarded as lower bounds and underestimates.

The protocol used for the library was 5' RACE. TCRdb names Illumina HiSeq 2500 as the instrument used. A second PCR of about 7 to 12 cycles was performed with a sample-barcoded 5' primer and a J-beta primer mix. A unique molecular identifier was introduced onto each TCR beta cDNA molecule by a template-switch 5' adaptor carrying 12 random nucleotides. Each sample yielded at least 3 million CDR3-containing paired-end reads. First-strand cDNA was synthesized from all RNA with the Mint cDNA synthesis kit, primed by a TRBC-specific oligonucleotide. All cDNA was treated with uracil-DNA glycosylase and then went through a first 18-cycle PCR with the universal primers M1SS and BC2_uni_R. For the original study's pipeline: Normalization of each sample was performed by random selection of 1 million high-quality reads, each carrying a distinct molecular identifier. Instead of being binned into consensus sequences, reads with shared molecular identifiers were discarded. CDR3 identification, clonotype clustering and error correction used MiTCR with a Q25 quality threshold and the strictest error-elimination algorithm. A nonparametric unseen species model with Euler transformation was used to estimate a lower bound on total TCR beta diversity. TCRdb took the public reads, trimmed them with fastp at Q25, ran MiXCR for clone calling and kept in-frame beta chains. CDR3 protein duplicates are merged, each entry listing the most common genes and DNA. In this record, the V and J calls reflect TCRdb's handling and not the investigators' own analysis. The table for this sample lists 850,000 or so distinct CDR3 sequences; 25% to 35% of them were counted only once. The top ten clonotypes cover 15% to 20% of the sample.

This clonotype has more than one count but fewer than ten. The antigen this receptor binds is unknown. Base qualities are missing; no much larger clone stands one base away. Trimming costs V 4 bases and J 5 bases, and their ends lie 9 bases apart. The CDR3 measures 12 amino acids from cysteine to phenylalanine. Solely the CDR3 DNA is kept, with 36 bases framed from the first base. CDR1 and CDR2 are read off the germline V gene (reference sequence) as GTSNPN and SVGIG. The 35 to 40 donors, aged 6 to 90 years, were systemically healthy Caucasian individuals from Russia. Roughly 9 milliliters of peripheral blood were drawn from each donor into EDTA-treated Vacutainer tubes. Ficoll-Paque density-gradient centrifugation was used to isolate PBMCs, with at least 6.5 million per sample. Total RNA was extracted from PBMCs with Trizol reagent, with at least 6 micrograms obtained per sample. The percentages of naive CD45RAhigh/CD27high T cells were determined by flow cytometry on a PBMC aliquot from every donor.

The sequence links TRBV30 to TRBJ2-1; confidence is insufficient to name the D gene. Source material: blood. The receptor was isolated from a woman of 80 years or more in good health. The nucleotide sequence is given as TGTGCCTGGACGGTGACCGACAATGAGCAGTTCTTC. It translates to CAWTVTDNEQFF.